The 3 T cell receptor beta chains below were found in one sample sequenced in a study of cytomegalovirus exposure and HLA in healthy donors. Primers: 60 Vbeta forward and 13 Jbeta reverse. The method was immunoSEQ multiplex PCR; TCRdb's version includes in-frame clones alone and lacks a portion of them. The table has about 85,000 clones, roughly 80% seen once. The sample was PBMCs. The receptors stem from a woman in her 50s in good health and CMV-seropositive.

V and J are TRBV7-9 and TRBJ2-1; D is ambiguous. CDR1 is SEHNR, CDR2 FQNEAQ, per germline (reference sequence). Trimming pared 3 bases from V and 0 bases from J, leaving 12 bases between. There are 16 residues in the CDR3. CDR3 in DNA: TGTGCCAGCAGCTTCCACTCGCTAAGCTCCTACAATGAGCAGTTCTTC. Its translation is CASSFHSLSSYNEQFF.

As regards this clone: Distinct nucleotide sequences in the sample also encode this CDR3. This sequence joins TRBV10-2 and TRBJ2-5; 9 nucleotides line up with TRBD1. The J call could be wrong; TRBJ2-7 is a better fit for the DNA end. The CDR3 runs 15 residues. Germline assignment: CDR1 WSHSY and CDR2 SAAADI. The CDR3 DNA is TGCGCCAGCAGTGAATACGGGGGACAGGGCGACGAGCAGTACTTC. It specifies CASSEYGGQGDEQYF.

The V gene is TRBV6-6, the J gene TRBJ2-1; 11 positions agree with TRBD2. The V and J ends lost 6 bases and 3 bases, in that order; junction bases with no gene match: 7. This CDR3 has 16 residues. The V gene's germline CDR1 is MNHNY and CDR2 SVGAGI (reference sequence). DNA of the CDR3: TGTGCCAGCAGCCCTAAGACTAGCGGGATCTACAATGAGCAGTTCTTC. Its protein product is CASSPKTSGIYNEQFF.